This entry features one T cell receptor beta chain sequence. This sample stems from a study of blood T cell repertoires in COVID-19. In the study overall: Donors in the United States, Italy and Spain gave samples during acute or convalescent COVID-19. Nucleic acid was either cDNA or gDNA, and it came from T cells, B-cell-depleted T cells, or PBMCs.

This CDR3 comprises 18 residues. In the study's own analysis: Amplification of reference gene primers provided the estimated nucleated cell counts. The assay was immunoSEQ multiplex PCR, and TCRdb's table has in-frame clones only and misses some. The V and J calls and clone size come from that table; D and trimming were worked out from the DNA. The table includes approximately 200,000 clones, approximately 83% detected once. The V gene is TRBV21-1, the J gene TRBJ2-1; the listed D gene, TRBD2, was not tested against the DNA. TRBV21-1 is reported as a pseudogene. The receptor was derived from a man in his 60s with acute or convalescent COVID-19. The sequencing sample was made of peripheral blood. The CDR3 DNA sequence: TGTGCCAGCCTCACTAGCGGGAGACTGGCAAGTACAAACAATGAGCAGTTCTTC. It encodes CASLTSGRLASTNNEQFF.